Listed here are 27 T cell receptor beta chains from one sample, sequenced in a study of Ad26.COV2.S vaccination and SARS-CoV-2 variants. Sequenced by immunoSEQ multiplex PCR; TCRdb stores in-frame clones only, minus some. The profile shows about 330,000 clones, 85% to 90% of them singletons. Sample treatment: around 19 received Ad26.COV2.S at low or high dose, single or two shots; roughly 5 received placebo; per-sample allocation not given. On day 63 after the first injection, vaccine and placebo recipients gave samples. This specimen was peripheral blood, taken in a trial of Ad26.COV2.S vaccine versus placebo. The origin of the receptors is a person between 18 and 59 years old who received the Ad26.COV2.S COVID-19 vaccine or a placebo.

CDR3 in DNA: TGTGCCAGCAGTGAAGCGCTGGGGGAGGTATCGGATTACAATGAGCAGTTCTTC. It is translated as CASSEALGEVSDYNEQFF. J is TRBJ2-1 and V is TRBV2; a weak D match, TRBD2 (6 bases). V lost 0 bases, J lost 4 bases, and 19 bases lay in between. There are 18 residues in the CDR3. Germline V CDR1 and CDR2: SNHLY, FYNNEI.

The CDR3 DNA sequence: TGTGCCAGCAGCCCGCGACAGATCTCTAATGGCTACACCTTC. Translation gives CASSPRQISNGYTF. The chain employs TRBV7-2 and TRBJ1-2; D possibly corresponds to TRBD1 (5 bases). CDR1 and CDR2 (germline): SGHTA, FQGNSA. The length of the CDR3 is 14 residues. Trimming shortened V by 5 bases and J by 6 bases, and 16 bases separated the two germline ends.

V is TRBV6-2 or TRBV6-3 and J is TRBJ2-5; D gene ambiguous. V dropped 2 bases and J dropped 3 bases, with 7 bases sitting between them. Germline V gene lookup returns CDR1 MNHEY and CDR2 SVGEGT. The CDR3 has 13 amino acids. The CDR3 here is CASSYQVEETQYF. In nucleotides, the CDR3 is TGTGCCAGCAGTTACCAGGTAGAAGAGACCCAGTACTTC.

The chain carries TRBV5-1 and TRBJ1-2, with 9 bases identical to TRBD1. CDR1 and CDR2 from the germline V gene are SGHRS and YFSETQ. J was trimmed by 4 bases and V by 0 bases; bases with no gene match: 7. The CDR3 sequence is 16 residues long. CDR3: CASSLAGQGVVYGYTF. The CDR3 DNA sequence: TGCGCCAGCAGCTTGGCGGGACAGGGCGTGGTCTATGGCTACACCTTC.

There are a few counts of this clone. V usage is TRBV5-4 and J usage is TRBJ1-5; D not certain. The V end lost 0 bases, the J end lost 4 bases, and 11 bases lay between the germline ends. The CDR3 contains 15 residues. The germline V gene has CDR1 SGHNT and CDR2 YYREEE (reference sequence). The DNA for the CDR3 is TGTGCCAGCAGCTTGGCCCCGGCAGAAAATCAGCCCCAGCATTTT. Translating it yields CASSLAPAENQPQHF.

This clone was recorded only once. This chain joins TRBV4-1 and TRBJ1-4; tentative D call: TRBD1 (6 bases). Germline values: CDR1 MGHRA, CDR2 YSYEKL. There are 16 residues in the CDR3. Trimming removed 3 bases from V and 7 bases from J, with 18 bases in between. DNA for the CDR3: TGCGCCAGCAGCCAGGGAACAGGGCCAAAGGGTGAAAAACTGTTTTTT. It encodes CASSQGTGPKGEKLFF.

J is TRBJ1-1 and V is TRBV10-3, with a weak D call TRBD1 (6 bases). The length of the CDR3 is 13 residues. The V and J ends lost 5 bases and 2 bases respectively, with 9 bases between them. CDR1 and CDR2 from the germline V gene are ENHRY and SYGVKD. The DNA of the CDR3 is TGTGCCATCAGTCGAGGGGGAAACACTGAAGCTTTCTTT. It codes for CAISRGGNTEAFF.

The V gene is TRBV19, the J gene TRBJ1-2; TRBD1 agrees at 10 bases. This CDR3 has 15 residues. Germline V gives CDR1 LNHDA, CDR2 SQIVND (reference sequence). With 1 base clipped from V and 4 bases from J, the junction kept 3 bases outside the gene matches. The CDR3: CASSIGDRGPYGYTF. In DNA, the CDR3 is TGTGCCAGTAGTATAGGGGACAGGGGCCCCTATGGCTACACCTTC.

The gene calls are TRBV4-1 and TRBJ1-2; no clear D gene. The germline gives CDR1 MGHRA, CDR2 YSYEKL. The ends were cut back, 0 bases at V and 4 bases at J, with 12 bases in the middle. This CDR3 spans 15 amino acids. CDR3 nucleotide sequence: TGCGCCAGCAGCCAAGATCTCGGGCCGGTCTATGGCTACACCTTC. Translating it yields CASSQDLGPVYGYTF.

The chain has TRBV6-7 and TRBJ1-5; tentative D call: TRBD1 (5 bases). TRBV6-7 is marked as an open reading frame, function uncertain. The V gene lost 3 bases and the J gene lost 8 bases, with 11 bases spanning the gap. CDR3 length: 13 amino acids. This CDR3 reads CASSYPRGEPQHF. The CDR3 nucleotides are TGTGCCAGCAGTTATCCACGGGGGGAGCCCCAGCATTTT.

The V call is TRBV9, the J call TRBJ1-2; the match to TRBD1 covers 9 bases. The germline V gene encodes CDR1 SGDLS and CDR2 YYNGEE. The V segment lost 4 bases and the J segment 5 bases; nucleotides outside the gene matches: 3. CDR3 length: 13 amino acids. CDR3 nucleotides: TGTGCCAGCAGCACCGACAGGGGGTATGGCTACACCTTC. It translates to CASSTDRGYGYTF.

The CDR3 sequence is CASSQETGSGTEAFF. Written as DNA, the CDR3 is TGCGCCAGCAGCCAGGAAACAGGGTCGGGGACTGAAGCTTTCTTT. The gene calls are TRBV4-3 and TRBJ1-1, with D tentatively TRBD1 (6 bases). This CDR3 is 15 amino acids long. Trimming removed 3 bases from V and 5 bases from J, with 16 bases in between. CDR1 and CDR2 (germline): LGHNA, YSLEER.

The V call is TRBV3-1 (or the pseudogene TRBV3-2), the J call TRBJ1-6; TRBD1 might be the D (5 bases). The CDR3 totals 20 residues. Germline loops: CDR1 LGHDT, CDR2 YNNKEL (reference sequence). The V end lost 0 bases, the J end lost 0 bases, and 18 bases lay between the germline ends. CDR3: CASSQDRWNRISSYNSPLHF. In nucleotides, the CDR3 is TGTGCCAGCAGCCAAGATAGGTGGAACAGGATCAGCTCCTATAATTCACCCCTCCACTTT.

The chain has TRBV6-2 or TRBV6-3 and TRBJ1-2; no definite D call. V was clipped by 2 bases and J by 3 bases, with 7 bases between them. This CDR3 contains 13 residues. From germline, CDR1 is MNHEY and CDR2 SVGEGT. The DNA of the CDR3 is TGTGCCAGCAGTTACGCTGAATACTATGGCTACACCTTC. It specifies CASSYAEYYGYTF.

To note about this clone: At the DNA level, this CDR3 is encoded by other sequences in the same sample as well. The chain joins TRBV4-3 to TRBJ2-3, with D possibly matching TRBD1 (6 bases). CDR1 is LGHNA, CDR2 YSLEER, per germline. The CDR3 totals 15 residues. V shed 0 bases and J shed 3 bases, with 10 bases lying between them. CDR3 in amino acids: CASSQETGLTDTQYF. The CDR3 DNA sequence: TGCGCCAGCAGCCAAGAAACAGGGCTGACAGATACGCAGTATTTT.

The rearrangement joins TRBV27 to TRBJ1-6; 8 positions match TRBD1. V trimming: 5 bases; J trimming: 0 bases; junction bases outside the gene matches: 6. In germline, CDR1 is MNHEY, CDR2 SMNVEV (reference sequence). The CDR3 has 17 residues. As DNA, the CDR3 is TGTGCCAGCAGTCAATGGACAGGGAGCTCCTATAATTCACCCCTCCACTTT. It specifies CASSQWTGSSYNSPLHF.

The V gene is TRBV29-1, the J gene TRBJ2-1; 11 bases align to TRBD2. Germline V lookup: CDR1 SQVTM, CDR2 ANQGSEA. The CDR3 is made up of 13 amino acids. Trimming removed 7 bases from V and 7 bases from J; junction bases left unmatched: 6. The DNA for the CDR3 is TGCAGCGAGACCACTAGCGGGAGAAATGAGCAGTTCTTC. Its translation is CSETTSGRNEQFF.

This sequence joins TRBV7-2 and TRBJ2-3; 13 nucleotides match TRBD2. After removal of 1 base from V and 2 bases from J, the junction contained 6 bases not matched to a gene. The CDR3 sequence is 18 residues long. Germline V gene sequence: CDR1 SGHTA, CDR2 FQGNSA. The CDR3 here is CASSLVSGLAGVTDTQYF. CDR3 nucleotide sequence: TGTGCCAGCAGCTTAGTGTCCGGACTAGCGGGAGTCACAGATACGCAGTATTTT.

J is TRBJ1-5 and V is TRBV5-6; D not resolved. The CDR3 extends over 14 amino acids. Germline CDR1 is SGHDT and CDR2 is YYEEEE. The V end was cut by 2 bases, the J end by 3 bases, with 9 bases between. In nucleotides, the CDR3 is TGTGCCAGCAGCTTTGTAGGGAACAATCAGCCCCAGCATTTT. The encoded protein is CASSFVGNNQPQHF.

The V and J genes are TRBV4-1 and TRBJ2-7, with TRBD2 matching over 9 bases. CDR1 and CDR2 from the germline V gene are MGHRA and YSYEKL. The junction had 6 bases not matched to a gene; V was cut back by 4 bases and J by 2 bases. The CDR3 length is 15 residues. CDR3 bases: TGCGCCAGCAGCCCTACAGCGGGGGGTGCCTACGAGCAGTACTTC. Its translation: CASSPTAGGAYEQYF.

V and J are TRBV15 and TRBJ2-7, with D perhaps TRBD1 or TRBD2 (5 bases each). V gave up 3 bases and J gave up 7 bases, with 10 bases separating them. CDR1 and CDR2 (germline): LNHNV, YYDKDF (reference sequence). This CDR3 spans 12 amino acids. This chain's CDR3 is CATSRGGGEQYF. In nucleotides, the CDR3 is TGTGCCACCAGCAGGGGTGGGGGAGAGCAGTACTTC.

J is TRBJ1-6 and V is TRBV6-2 or TRBV6-3; TRBD1 matches 9 bases. Per the germline V gene, CDR1 is MNHEY and CDR2 is SVGEGT. The CDR3 sequence is 15 residues long. J gave up 9 bases and V 4 bases, and 7 bases lay outside the gene matches. The CDR3 here is CASSFSGTGSSPLHF. CDR3 nucleotide sequence: TGTGCCAGCAGTTTCTCCGGGACAGGGAGTTCACCCCTCCACTTT.

This sequence joins TRBV4-1 and TRBJ2-1; D may be TRBD2 (5 bases). Looked up from germline, CDR1 is MGHRA and CDR2 is YSYEKL. V was shortened by 0 bases and J by 4 bases, with 16 bases between the two germline ends. The CDR3 loop spans 17 amino acids. The CDR3 bases are TGCGCCAGCAGCCAAGAAAAAGGAGCGGACCAATACAATGAGCAGTTCTTC. Protein sequence: CASSQEKGADQYNEQFF.

V gene TRBV7-9 combines with J gene TRBJ2-1; 12 bases are shared with TRBD2. Germline values: CDR1 SEHNR, CDR2 FQNEAQ (reference sequence). Unmatched junction bases numbered 13, after V lost 5 bases and J lost 11 bases. The CDR3 extends over 16 amino acids. The DNA for the CDR3 is TGTGCCAGCAGCCCTAGCGGGCTAGCGGGAGGGTTTAAGCAGTTCTTC. Protein sequence: CASSPSGLAGGFKQFF.

The chain uses TRBV3-1 (or the pseudogene TRBV3-2) and TRBJ1-3; the D is unclear. The CDR3 is 15 residues long. Trimming shortened V by 1 base and J by 2 bases, and 9 bases separated the two germline ends. Germline values: CDR1 LGHDT, CDR2 YNNKEL (reference sequence). The CDR3 DNA is TGTGCCAGCAGCCAAGGGTTAGGCACTGGAAACACCATATATTTT. Residues: CASSQGLGTGNTIYF.

In DNA form, the CDR3 reads TGTGCCAGCAGGTGGGGACTAGCGGGAGGCACAGATACGCAGTATTTT. Translating it yields CASRWGLAGGTDTQYF. The chain joins TRBV5-6 to TRBJ2-3, with TRBD2 matching 14 bases. This CDR3 is 16 amino acids long. The V segment lost 5 bases and the J segment 1 base; nucleotides outside the gene matches: 3. CDR1 SGHDT and CDR2 YYEEEE come from the germline V gene.

The genes are TRBV29-1 and TRBJ1-2, with D hard to call. CDR1 and CDR2 (germline): SQVTM, ANQGSEA. This CDR3 comprises 14 residues. The ends were cut back, 3 bases at V and 0 bases at J, with 11 bases in the middle. The CDR3 spells CSVDGWTPNYGYTF. The DNA of the CDR3 is TGCAGCGTTGATGGGTGGACCCCTAACTATGGCTACACCTTC.